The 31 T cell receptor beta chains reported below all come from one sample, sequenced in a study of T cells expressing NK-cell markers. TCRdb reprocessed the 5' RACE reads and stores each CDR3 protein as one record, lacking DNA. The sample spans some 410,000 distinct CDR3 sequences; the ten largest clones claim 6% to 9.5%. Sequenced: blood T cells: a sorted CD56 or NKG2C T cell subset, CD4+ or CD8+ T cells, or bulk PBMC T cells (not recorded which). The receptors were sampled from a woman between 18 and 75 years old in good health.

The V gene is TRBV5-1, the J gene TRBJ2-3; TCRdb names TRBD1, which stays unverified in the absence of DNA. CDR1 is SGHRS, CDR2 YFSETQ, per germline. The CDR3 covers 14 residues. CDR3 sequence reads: CASSFGTGGDTQYF.

The CDR3 is CASSKDSRVNIQYF. The chain is built from TRBV5-4 and TRBJ2-4; TCRdb returns TRBD1, unconfirmable since there is no DNA. The CDR3 has 14 amino acids. Germline CDR1 SGHNT, CDR2 YYREEE (reference sequence).

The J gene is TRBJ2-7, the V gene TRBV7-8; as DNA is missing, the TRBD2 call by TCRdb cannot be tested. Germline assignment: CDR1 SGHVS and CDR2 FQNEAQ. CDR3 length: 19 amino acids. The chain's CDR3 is CASSSSIAGFTGGSYEQYF.

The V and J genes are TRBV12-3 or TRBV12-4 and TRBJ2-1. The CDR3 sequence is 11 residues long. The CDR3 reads CASSAVDEQFF.

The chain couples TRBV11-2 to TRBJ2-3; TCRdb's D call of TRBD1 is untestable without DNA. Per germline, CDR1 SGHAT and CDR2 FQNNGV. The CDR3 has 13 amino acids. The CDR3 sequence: CASNPSAGGTQYF.

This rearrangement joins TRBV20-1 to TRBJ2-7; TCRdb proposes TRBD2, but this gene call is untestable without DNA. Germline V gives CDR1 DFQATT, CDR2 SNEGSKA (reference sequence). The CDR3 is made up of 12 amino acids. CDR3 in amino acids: CSASGRTYEQYF.

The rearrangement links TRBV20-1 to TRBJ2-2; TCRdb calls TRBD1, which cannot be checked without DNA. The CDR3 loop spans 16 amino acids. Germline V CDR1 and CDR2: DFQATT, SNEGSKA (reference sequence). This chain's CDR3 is CSARGLGTGSTGELFF.

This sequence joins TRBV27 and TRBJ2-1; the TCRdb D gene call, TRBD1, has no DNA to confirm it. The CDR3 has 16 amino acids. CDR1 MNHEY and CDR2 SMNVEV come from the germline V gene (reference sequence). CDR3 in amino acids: CASSFSGTGRGNEQFF.

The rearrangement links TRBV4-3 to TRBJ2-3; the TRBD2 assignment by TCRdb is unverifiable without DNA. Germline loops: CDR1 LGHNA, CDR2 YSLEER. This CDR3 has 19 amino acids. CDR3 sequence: CASSQELIRVSGSTDTQYF.

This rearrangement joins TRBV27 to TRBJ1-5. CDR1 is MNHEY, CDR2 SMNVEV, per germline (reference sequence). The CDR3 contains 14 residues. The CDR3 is CASSLIGPNQPQHF.

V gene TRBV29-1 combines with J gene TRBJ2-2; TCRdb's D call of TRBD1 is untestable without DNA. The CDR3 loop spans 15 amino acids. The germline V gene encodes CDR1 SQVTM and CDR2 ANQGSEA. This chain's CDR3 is CSVESARRNTGELFF.

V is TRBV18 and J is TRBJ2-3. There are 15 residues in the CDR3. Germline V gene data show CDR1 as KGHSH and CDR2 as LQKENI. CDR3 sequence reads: CASSPRADSTDTQYF.

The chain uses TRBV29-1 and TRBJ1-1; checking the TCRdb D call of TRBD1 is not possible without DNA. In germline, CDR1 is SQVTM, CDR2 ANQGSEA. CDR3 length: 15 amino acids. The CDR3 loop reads CSVDGGPEWGTEAFF.

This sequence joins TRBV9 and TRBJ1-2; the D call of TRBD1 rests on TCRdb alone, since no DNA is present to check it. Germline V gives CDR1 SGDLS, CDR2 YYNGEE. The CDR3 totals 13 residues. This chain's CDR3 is CASNSGQYYGYTF.

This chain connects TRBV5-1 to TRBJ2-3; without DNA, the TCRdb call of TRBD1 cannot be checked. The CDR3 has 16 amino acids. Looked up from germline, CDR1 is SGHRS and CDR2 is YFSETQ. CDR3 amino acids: CASSPGPKTGSDTQYF.

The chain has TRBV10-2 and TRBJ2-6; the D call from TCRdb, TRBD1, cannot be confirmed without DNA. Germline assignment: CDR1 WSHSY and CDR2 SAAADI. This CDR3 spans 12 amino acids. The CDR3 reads CASTGQGNVLTF.

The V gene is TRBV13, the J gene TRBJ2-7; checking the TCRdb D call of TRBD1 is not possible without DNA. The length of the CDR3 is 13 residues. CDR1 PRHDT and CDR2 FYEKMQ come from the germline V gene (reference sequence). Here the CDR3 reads CASGPGGNNEQYF.

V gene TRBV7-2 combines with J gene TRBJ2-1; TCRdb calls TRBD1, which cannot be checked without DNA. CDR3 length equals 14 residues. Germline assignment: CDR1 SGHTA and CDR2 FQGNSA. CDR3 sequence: CASDPGQGNNEQFF.

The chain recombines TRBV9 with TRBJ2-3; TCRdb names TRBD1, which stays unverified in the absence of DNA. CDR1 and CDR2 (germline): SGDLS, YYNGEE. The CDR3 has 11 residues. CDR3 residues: CASSVGDPQYF.

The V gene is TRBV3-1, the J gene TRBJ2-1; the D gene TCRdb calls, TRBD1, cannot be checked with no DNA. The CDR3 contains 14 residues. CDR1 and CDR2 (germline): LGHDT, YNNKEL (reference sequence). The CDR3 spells CASSIIRTGNEQFF.

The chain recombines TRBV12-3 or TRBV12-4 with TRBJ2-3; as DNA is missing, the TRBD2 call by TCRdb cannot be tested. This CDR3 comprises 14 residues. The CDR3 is CASTRAGGTDTQYF.

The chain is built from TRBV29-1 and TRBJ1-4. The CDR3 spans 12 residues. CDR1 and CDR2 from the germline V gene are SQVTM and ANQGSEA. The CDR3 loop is CSAGRINEKLFF.

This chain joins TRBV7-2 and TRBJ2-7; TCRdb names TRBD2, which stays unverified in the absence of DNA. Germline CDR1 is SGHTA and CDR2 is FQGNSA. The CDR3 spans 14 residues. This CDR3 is CASSPIESTYEQYF.

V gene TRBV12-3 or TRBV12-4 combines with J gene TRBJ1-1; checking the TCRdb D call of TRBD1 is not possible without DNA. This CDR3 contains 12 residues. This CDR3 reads CASSAGQGAAFF.

The CDR3 loop reads CASGDAVSSYNEQFF. This rearrangement joins TRBV19 to TRBJ2-1. The CDR3 covers 15 residues. Germline CDR1 is LNHDA and CDR2 is SQIVND (reference sequence).

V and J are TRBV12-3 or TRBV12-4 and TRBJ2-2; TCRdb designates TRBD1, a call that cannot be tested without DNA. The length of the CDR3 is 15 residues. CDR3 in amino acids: CASRHRDRHTGELFF.

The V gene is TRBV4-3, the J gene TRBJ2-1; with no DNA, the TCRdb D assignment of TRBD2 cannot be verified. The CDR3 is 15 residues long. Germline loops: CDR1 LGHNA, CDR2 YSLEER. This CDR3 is CASSQEGRRFNEQFF.

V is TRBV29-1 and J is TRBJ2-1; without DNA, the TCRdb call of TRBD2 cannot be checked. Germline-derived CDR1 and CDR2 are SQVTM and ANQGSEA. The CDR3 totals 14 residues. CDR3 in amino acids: CSVEKREGSFEQFF.

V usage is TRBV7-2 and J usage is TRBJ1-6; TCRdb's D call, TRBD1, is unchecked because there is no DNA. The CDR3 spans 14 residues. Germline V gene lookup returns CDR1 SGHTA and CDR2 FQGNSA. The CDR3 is CASSPSRGNSPLHF.

The CDR3: CSANSQRGSSYNEQFF. The rearrangement links TRBV20-1 to TRBJ2-1; TCRdb indicates TRBD2, and absent DNA this call remains unverified. Looked up from germline, CDR1 is DFQATT and CDR2 is SNEGSKA (reference sequence). This CDR3 spans 16 amino acids.

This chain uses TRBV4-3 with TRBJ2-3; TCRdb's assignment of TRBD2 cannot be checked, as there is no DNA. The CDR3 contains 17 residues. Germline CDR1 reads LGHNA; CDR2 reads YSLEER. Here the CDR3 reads CASSQEWAGGLTDTQYF.